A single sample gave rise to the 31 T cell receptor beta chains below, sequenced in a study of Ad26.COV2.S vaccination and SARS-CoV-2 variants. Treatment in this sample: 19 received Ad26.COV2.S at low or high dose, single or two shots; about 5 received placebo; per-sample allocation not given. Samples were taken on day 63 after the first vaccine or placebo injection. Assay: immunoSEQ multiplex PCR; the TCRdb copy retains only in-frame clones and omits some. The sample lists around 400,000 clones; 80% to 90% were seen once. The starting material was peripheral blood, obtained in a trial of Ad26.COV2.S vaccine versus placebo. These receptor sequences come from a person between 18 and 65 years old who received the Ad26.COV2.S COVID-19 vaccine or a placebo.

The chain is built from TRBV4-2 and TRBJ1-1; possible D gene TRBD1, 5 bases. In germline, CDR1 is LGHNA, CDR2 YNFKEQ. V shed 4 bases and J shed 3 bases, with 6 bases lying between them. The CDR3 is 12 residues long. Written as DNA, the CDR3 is TGTGCCAGCAGCCTGGGGGACACTGAAGCTTTCTTT. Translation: CASSLGDTEAFF.

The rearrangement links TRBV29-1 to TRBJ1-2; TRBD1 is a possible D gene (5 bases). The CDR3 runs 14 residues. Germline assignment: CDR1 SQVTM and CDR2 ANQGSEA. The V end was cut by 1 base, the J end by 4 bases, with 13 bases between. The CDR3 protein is CSVEGIIGGYGYTF. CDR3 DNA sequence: TGCAGCGTTGAAGGTATCATTGGGGGCTATGGCTACACCTTC.

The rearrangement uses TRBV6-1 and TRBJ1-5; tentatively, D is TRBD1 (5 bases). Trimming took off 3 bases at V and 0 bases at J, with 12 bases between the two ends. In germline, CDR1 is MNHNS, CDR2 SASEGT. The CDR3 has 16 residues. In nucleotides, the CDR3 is TGTGCCAGCAGTGATGTGGGGCTATATAGCAATCAGCCCCAGCATTTT. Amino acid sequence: CASSDVGLYSNQPQHF.

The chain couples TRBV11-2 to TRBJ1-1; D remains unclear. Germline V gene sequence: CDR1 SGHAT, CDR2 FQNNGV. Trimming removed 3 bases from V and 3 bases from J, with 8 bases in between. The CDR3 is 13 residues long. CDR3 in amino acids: CASSFSADTEAFF. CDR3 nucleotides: TGTGCCAGCAGCTTCTCGGCAGACACTGAAGCTTTCTTT.

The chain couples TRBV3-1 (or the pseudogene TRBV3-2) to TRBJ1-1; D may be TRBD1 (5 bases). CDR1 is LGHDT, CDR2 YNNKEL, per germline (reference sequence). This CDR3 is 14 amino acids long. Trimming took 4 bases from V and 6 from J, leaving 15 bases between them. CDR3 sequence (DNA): TGTGCCAGCAGCCCGGGCCAGGGTTCGGCTGAAGCTTTCTTT. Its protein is CASSPGQGSAEAFF.

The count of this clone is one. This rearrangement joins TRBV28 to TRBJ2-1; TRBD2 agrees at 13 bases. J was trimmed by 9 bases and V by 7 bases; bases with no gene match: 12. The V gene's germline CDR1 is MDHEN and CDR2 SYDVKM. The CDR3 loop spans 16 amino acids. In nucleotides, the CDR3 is TGTGCCAGCACCATAGTAGGACTAGCGGGAGTTAGTGAGCAGTTCTTC. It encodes CASTIVGLAGVSEQFF.

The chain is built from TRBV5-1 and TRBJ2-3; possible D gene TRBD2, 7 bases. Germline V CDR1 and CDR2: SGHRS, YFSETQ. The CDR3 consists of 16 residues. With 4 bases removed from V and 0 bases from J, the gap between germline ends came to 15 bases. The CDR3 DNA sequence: TGCGCCAGCAGCCTTAGGGGGGGACCCAGCACAGATACGCAGTATTTT. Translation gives CASSLRGGPSTDTQYF.

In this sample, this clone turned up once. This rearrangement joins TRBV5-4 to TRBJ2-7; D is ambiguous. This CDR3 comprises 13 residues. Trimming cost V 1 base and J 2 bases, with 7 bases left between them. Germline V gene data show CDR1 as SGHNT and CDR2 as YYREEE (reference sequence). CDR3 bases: TGTGCCAGCAGCTTGTATGGGGCCTACGAGCAGTACTTC. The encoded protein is CASSLYGAYEQYF.

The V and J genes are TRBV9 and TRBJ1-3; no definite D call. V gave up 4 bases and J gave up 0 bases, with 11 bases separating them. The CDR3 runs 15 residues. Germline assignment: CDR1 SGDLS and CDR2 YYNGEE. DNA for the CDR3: TGTGCCAGCAGCCGCAGTAGTAGCTCTGGAAACACCATATATTTT. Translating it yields CASSRSSSSGNTIYF.

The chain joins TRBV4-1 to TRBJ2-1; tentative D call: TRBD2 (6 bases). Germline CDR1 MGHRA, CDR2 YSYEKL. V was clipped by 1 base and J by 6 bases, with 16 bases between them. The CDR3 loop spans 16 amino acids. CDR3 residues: CASSQVAAGMGNEQFF. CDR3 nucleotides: TGCGCCAGCAGCCAAGTGGCAGCGGGCATGGGCAATGAGCAGTTCTTC.

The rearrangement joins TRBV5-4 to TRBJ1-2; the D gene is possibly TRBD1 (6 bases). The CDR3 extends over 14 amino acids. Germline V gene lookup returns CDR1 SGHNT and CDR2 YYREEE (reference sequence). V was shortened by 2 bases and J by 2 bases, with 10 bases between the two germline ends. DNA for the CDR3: TGTGCCAGCAGCTTAGGGGGGCCGAACTATGGCTACACCTTC. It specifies CASSLGGPNYGYTF.

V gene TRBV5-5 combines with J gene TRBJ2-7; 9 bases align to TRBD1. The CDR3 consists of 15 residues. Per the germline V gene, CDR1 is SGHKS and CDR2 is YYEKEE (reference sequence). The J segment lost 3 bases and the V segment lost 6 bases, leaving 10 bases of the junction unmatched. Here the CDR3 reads CASTDGGQGYYEQYF. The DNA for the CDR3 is TGTGCCAGCACGGACGGGGGACAGGGTTACTACGAGCAGTACTTC.

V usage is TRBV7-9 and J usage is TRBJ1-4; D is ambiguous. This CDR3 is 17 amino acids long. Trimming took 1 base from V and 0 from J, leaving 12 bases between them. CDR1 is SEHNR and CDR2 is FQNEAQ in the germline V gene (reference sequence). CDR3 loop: CASSLGHYSATNEKLFF. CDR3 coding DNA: TGTGCCAGCAGCTTAGGCCATTACAGTGCAACTAATGAAAAACTGTTTTTT.

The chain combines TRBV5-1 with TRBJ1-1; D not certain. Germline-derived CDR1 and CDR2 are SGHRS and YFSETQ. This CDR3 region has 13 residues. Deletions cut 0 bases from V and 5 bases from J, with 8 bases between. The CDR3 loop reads CASSLAPKTEAFF. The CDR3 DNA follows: TGCGCCAGCAGCTTGGCTCCAAAAACTGAAGCTTTCTTT.

Here the CDR3 DNA reads TGTGCCAGCAGCGTAGACGCCCCGACAGTTAATACGCAGTATTTT. It encodes CASSVDAPTVNTQYF. The chain couples TRBV9 to TRBJ2-3, with D possibly matching TRBD1 (5 bases). Germline values: CDR1 SGDLS, CDR2 YYNGEE. Trimming took off 0 bases at V and 7 bases at J, with 15 bases between the two ends. The CDR3 has 15 amino acids.

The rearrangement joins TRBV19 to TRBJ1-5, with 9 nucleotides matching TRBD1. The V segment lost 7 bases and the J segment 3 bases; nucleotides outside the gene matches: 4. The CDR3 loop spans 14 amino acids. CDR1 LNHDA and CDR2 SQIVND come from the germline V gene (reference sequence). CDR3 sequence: CASTGDRDNQPQHF. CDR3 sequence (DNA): TGTGCCAGTACCGGGGACAGGGACAATCAGCCCCAGCATTTT.

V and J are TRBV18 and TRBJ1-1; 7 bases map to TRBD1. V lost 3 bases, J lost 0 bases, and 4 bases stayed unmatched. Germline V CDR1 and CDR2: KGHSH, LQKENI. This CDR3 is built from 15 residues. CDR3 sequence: CASSPQTGMNTEAFF. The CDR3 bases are TGTGCCAGCTCACCCCAGACAGGGATGAACACTGAAGCTTTCTTT.

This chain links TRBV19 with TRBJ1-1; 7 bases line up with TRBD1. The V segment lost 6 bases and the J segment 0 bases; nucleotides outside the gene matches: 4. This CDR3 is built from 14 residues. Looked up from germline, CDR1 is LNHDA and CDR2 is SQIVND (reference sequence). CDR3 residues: CASRQTGMNTEAFF. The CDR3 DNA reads TGTGCCAGTAGGCAGACAGGGATGAACACTGAAGCTTTCTTT.

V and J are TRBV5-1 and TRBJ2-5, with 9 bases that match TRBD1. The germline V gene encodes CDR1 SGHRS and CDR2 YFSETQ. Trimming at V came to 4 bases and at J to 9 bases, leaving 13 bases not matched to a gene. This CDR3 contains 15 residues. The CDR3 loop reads CASSPGDRVVRAQYF. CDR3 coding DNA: TGCGCCAGCAGCCCAGGGGACAGGGTGGTTCGGGCCCAGTACTTC. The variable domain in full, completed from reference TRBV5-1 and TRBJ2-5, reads KAGVTQTPRYLIKTRGQQVTLSCSPISGHRSVSWYQQTPGQGLQFLFEYFSETQRNKGNFPGRFSGRQFSNSRSEMNVSTLELGDSALYLCASSPGDRVVRAQYFGPGTRLLVL.

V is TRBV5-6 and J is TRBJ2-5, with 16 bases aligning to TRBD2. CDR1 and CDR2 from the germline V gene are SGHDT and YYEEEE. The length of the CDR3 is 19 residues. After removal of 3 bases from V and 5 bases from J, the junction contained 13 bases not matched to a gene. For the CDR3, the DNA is TGTGCCAGCAGCTCCCTAACGGGACTAGCGGGAGGGCCAGAGGAGACCCAGTACTTC. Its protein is CASSSLTGLAGGPEETQYF.

CDR3 bases: TGTGCCAGCAGCTCCGGGACAGCTTATAATTCACCCCTCCACTTT. Its protein product is CASSSGTAYNSPLHF. The rearrangement joins TRBV11-2 to TRBJ1-6; TRBD1 agrees at 7 bases. The V gene's germline CDR1 is SGHAT and CDR2 FQNNGV. The CDR3 has 15 residues. J lost 4 bases, V lost 4 bases, and 4 bases had no gene match.

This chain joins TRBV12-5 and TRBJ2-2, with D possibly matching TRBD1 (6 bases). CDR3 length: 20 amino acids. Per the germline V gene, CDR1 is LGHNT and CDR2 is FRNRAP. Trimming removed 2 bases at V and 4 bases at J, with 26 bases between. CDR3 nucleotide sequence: TGTGCTAGTGGTTTGATACTCTCCCGGGACATCTTCGGAGGCACCGGGGAGCTGTTTTTT. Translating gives CASGLILSRDIFGGTGELFF.

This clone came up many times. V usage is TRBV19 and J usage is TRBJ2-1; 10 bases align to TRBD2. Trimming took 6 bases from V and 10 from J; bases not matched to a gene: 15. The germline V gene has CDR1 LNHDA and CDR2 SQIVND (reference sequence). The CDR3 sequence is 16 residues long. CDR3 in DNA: TGTGCCAGTAGCCCCTTTTCAGCTAGCGGGAGTAGGGAGCAGTTCTTC. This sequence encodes CASSPFSASGSREQFF.

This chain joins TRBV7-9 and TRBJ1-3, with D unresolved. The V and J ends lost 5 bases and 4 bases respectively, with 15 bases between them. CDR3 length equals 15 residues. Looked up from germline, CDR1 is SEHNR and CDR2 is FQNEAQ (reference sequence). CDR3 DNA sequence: TGTGCCAGCAGCCCCAGAGGGATTGGAGGAAACACCATATATTTT. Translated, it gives CASSPRGIGGNTIYF.

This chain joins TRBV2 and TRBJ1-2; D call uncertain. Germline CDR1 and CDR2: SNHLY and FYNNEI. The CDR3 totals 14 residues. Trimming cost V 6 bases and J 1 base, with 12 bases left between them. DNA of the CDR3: TGTGCCAGCAGCCCCACGGGTGGTAACTATGGCTACACCTTC. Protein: CASSPTGGNYGYTF.

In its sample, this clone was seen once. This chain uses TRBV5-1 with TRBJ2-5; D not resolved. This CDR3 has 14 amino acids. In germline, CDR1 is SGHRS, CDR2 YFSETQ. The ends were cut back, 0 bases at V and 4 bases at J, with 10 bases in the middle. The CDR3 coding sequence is TGCGCCAGCAGCTTGGGGGCGCTTCCAGAGACCCAGTACTTC. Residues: CASSLGALPETQYF.

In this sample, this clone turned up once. The CDR3 DNA sequence: TGTGCCAGCAGCCGTACTTTACAGGGTGGCGATGAAAAACTGTTTTTT. Protein: CASSRTLQGGDEKLFF. The rearrangement links TRBV11-2 to TRBJ1-4; D perhaps matches TRBD1 (6 bases). Germline V gene lookup returns CDR1 SGHAT and CDR2 FQNNGV. Trimming took off 5 bases at V and 6 bases at J, with 19 bases between the two ends. The CDR3 runs 16 residues.

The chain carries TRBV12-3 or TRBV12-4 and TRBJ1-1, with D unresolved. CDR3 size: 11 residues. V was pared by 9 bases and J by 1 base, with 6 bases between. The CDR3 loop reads CASRKNTEAFF. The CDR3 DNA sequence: TGTGCCAGTAGGAAGAACACTGAAGCTTTCTTT.

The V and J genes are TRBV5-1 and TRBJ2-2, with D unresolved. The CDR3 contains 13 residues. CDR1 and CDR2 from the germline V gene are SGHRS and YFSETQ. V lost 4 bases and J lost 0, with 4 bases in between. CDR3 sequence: CASSLTNTGELFF. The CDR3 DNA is TGCGCCAGCAGCCTGACGAACACCGGGGAGCTGTTTTTT.

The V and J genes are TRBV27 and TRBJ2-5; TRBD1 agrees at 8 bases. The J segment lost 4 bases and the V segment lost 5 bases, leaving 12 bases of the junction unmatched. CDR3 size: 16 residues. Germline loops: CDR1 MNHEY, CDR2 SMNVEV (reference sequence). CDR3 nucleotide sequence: TGTGCCAGCAGTCCGTCGACAGGGGAGGTCGTAGAGACCCAGTACTTC. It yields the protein CASSPSTGEVVETQYF.

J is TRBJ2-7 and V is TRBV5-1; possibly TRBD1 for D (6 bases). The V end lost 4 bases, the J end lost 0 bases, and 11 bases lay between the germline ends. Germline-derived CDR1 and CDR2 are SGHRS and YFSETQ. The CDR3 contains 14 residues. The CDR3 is CASSTTGYSYEQYF. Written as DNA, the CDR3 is TGCGCCAGCAGCACAACAGGGTACTCCTACGAGCAGTACTTC.